This T cell receptor beta chain originates from a study of cytomegalovirus exposure and HLA in healthy donors. On the study more broadly: Prior work identified 95 million to 120 million unique TCR beta sequences in 150 million to 200 million T cells.

Study outcomes and limitations: Researchers reported in a later analysis that a missense DCLRE1C variant was tied to TCR beta V- and J-gene trimming.

Germline CDR1 SQVTM, CDR2 ANQGSEA. Trimming pared 6 bases from V and 4 bases from J, leaving 10 bases between. This CDR3 region has 11 residues. Remarks on this clone: Its target is not known.

With 60 Vbeta and 13 Jbeta primers, the PCR was carried out. Profiled with immunoSEQ multiplex PCR; TCRdb holds only in-frame clones, not every one. The repertoire consists of 200,000 to 250,000 clones, with approximately 90% occurring once and the leading ten covering about 1%. V gene TRBV29-1 combines with J gene TRBJ2-7; D is undetermined. The sample comprised PBMCs. The clonotype comes from a woman younger than 35 in good health and CMV-seronegative. The CDR3 coding sequence is TGCAGCGTCTCTATAGTATACGAGCAGTACTTC. Amino acids: CSVSIVYEQYF.